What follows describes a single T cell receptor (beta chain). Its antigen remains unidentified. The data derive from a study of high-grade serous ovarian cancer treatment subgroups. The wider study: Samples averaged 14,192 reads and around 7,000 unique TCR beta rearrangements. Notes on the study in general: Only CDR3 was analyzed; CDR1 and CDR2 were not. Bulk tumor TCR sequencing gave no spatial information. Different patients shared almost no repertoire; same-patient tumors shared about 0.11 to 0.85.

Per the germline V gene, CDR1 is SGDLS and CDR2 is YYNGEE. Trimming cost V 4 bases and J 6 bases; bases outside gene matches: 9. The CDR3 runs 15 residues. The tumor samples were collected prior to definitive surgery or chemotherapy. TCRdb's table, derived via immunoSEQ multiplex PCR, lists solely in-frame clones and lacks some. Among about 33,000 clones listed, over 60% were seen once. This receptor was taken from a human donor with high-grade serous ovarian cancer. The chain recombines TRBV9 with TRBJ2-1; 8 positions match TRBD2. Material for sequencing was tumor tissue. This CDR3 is CASSQSGSGGNEQFF. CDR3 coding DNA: TGTGCCAGCAGCCAGAGCGGGAGTGGAGGCAATGAGCAGTTCTTC.